This entry lists 24 T cell receptor beta chains sequenced from one sample in a study of blood T cells in healthy people across ages. The use of a sample-barcoded 5' primer and a J-beta primer mix characterized a second PCR of 7 to 11 cycles. TCRdb re-analysed the 5' RACE reads in MiXCR, keeping a single row per CDR3 protein. The sample has roughly 900,000 distinct CDR3 sequences, roughly 52% seen once; the top ten hold 13%. The sequenced material came from blood. The receptors originated from a young man in good health.

This clonotype was picked up many times. The chain couples TRBV29-1 to TRBJ2-1, with D perhaps TRBD1 (6 bases). V was cut by 3 bases and J by 1 base, with 10 bases left in between. Germline loops: CDR1 SQVTM, CDR2 ANQGSEA. This CDR3 contains 14 residues. The CDR3 loop is CSVEGAPSYNEQFF. The CDR3 DNA reads TGCAGCGTTGAGGGGGCTCCATCCTACAATGAGCAGTTCTTC.

V is TRBV29-1 and J is TRBJ1-2; D gene ambiguous. This CDR3 comprises 17 residues. CDR1 and CDR2 (germline): SQVTM, ANQGSEA. Between the trimmed V and J ends, which lost 4 bases and 4 bases, there was a span of 25 bases. CDR3 amino acids: CSVGYVPTMGISYGYTF. CDR3 nucleotides: TGCAGCGTTGGGTACGTTCCTACGATGGGGATTAGCTATGGCTACACCTTC.

The J gene is TRBJ2-5, the V gene TRBV9; no clear D. This CDR3 spans 13 amino acids. In germline, CDR1 is SGDLS, CDR2 YYNGEE. The V and J ends lost 3 bases and 2 bases respectively, with 8 bases between them. CDR3 in amino acids: CASSGDEQETQYF. The CDR3 nucleotides read TGTGCCAGCAGCGGAGACGAGCAAGAGACCCAGTACTTC.

The J gene is TRBJ1-1, the V gene TRBV7-9; possibly TRBD1 for D (5 bases). V gave up 11 bases and J gave up 0 bases, with 10 bases separating them. This CDR3 region has 12 residues. The germline V gene encodes CDR1 SEHNR and CDR2 FQNEAQ (reference sequence). The CDR3: CAGSRVNTEAFF. DNA for the CDR3: TGTGCCGGAAGCAGGGTGAACACTGAAGCTTTCTTT.

This clonotype has only a few counts. The chain links TRBV6-5 to TRBJ2-7, with 14 positions matching TRBD2. With 0 bases clipped from V and 1 base from J, the junction kept 5 bases outside the gene matches. Germline V gene sequence: CDR1 MNHEY, CDR2 SVGAGI. The CDR3 loop spans 18 amino acids. In nucleotides, the CDR3 is TGTGCCAGCAGTTACTCGACTAGCGGGGGGGCAAAGTCCTACGAGCAGTACTTC. This gives the protein CASSYSTSGGAKSYEQYF.

This chain links TRBV28 with TRBJ2-1; 11 nucleotides agree with TRBD2. The J segment lost 5 bases and the V segment lost 6 bases, leaving 12 bases of the junction unmatched. This CDR3 has 17 residues. Germline lookup yields CDR1 MDHEN and CDR2 SYDVKM. CDR3 residues: CASSRAGALAGDNEQFF. The CDR3 bases are TGTGCCAGCAGCCGGGCGGGGGCACTAGCGGGGGACAATGAGCAGTTCTTC.

The chain is built from TRBV7-2 and TRBJ2-7, with TRBD1 as a possible D gene (6 bases). The CDR3 contains 16 residues. Germline V gene sequence: CDR1 SGHTA, CDR2 FQGNSA. V was cut by 6 bases and J by 0 bases, with 18 bases left in between. CDR3 sequence: CASSSYVTGDSYEQYF. The CDR3 region has the DNA TGTGCCAGCAGTTCATACGTGACAGGCGACTCCTACGAGCAGTACTTC.

The rearrangement joins TRBV7-2 to TRBJ1-6, with D perhaps matching TRBD1 (6 bases). The length of the CDR3 is 15 residues. V dropped 5 bases and J dropped 7 bases, with 15 bases sitting between them. Looked up from germline, CDR1 is SGHTA and CDR2 is FQGNSA. This CDR3 is CASSPTGGWNSPLHF. For the CDR3, the DNA is TGTGCCAGCAGCCCTACGGGGGGCTGGAATTCACCCCTCCACTTT.

The rearrangement uses TRBV6-5 and TRBJ2-4, with 9 bases fitting TRBD1. The DNA matches TRBJ2-7 better at its end, which makes the J call doubtful. The CDR3 has 14 amino acids. Germline V gene lookup returns CDR1 MNHEY and CDR2 SVGAGI. CDR3 sequence (DNA): TGTGCCAGCAGTCCCGGGACAGGGTCCCACGAGCAGTACTTC. Its protein is CASSPGTGSHEQYF.

Comments on this clonotype: At one end the junction does not follow the germline gene, possibly because of a read error. The chain recombines TRBV6-2 or TRBV6-3 with TRBJ2-1; possible D gene TRBD1, 6 bases. The CDR3 totals 15 residues. Germline V CDR1 and CDR2: MNHEY, SVGEGT. CDR3 DNA sequence: TGTGCCAGCAGTTACAGGGCCAGGGGTTCTAATGGGCAGTTCTTC. Its translation is CASSYRARGSNGQFF.

There are a few counts of this clonotype. The chain couples TRBV27 to TRBJ2-7; weak D call: TRBD1 (6 bases). V lost 6 bases, J lost 0 bases, and 15 bases lay in between. CDR3 length: 15 residues. Germline CDR1 MNHEY, CDR2 SMNVEV (reference sequence). The CDR3: CASSARQDSSYEQYF. CDR3 sequence (DNA): TGTGCCAGCAGCGCCCGACAGGATAGCTCCTACGAGCAGTACTTC.

The rearrangement joins TRBV9 to TRBJ2-1; D is uncertain. The CDR3 covers 14 residues. Germline V gene sequence: CDR1 SGDLS, CDR2 YYNGEE. Trimming removed 0 bases from V and 10 bases from J, with 14 bases in between. DNA for the CDR3: TGTGCCAGCAGCGTAGAGTCTGTGAGGAACGAGCAGTTCTTC. It translates to CASSVESVRNEQFF.

V is TRBV6-5 and J is TRBJ1-1; D is unclear. The germline V and J ends were trimmed by 0 bases and 1 base, with 6 bases remaining between them. This CDR3 contains 14 residues. Germline CDR1 is MNHEY and CDR2 is SVGAGI. CDR3 sequence: CASSYSTGNTEAFF. The CDR3 DNA reads TGTGCCAGCAGTTACTCGACCGGGAACACTGAAGCTTTCTTT.

This clonotype was seen only a few times. This chain links TRBV4-2 with TRBJ1-2, with 7 nucleotides matching TRBD1. The germline gives CDR1 LGHNA, CDR2 YNFKEQ. This CDR3 is 17 amino acids long. J gave up 0 bases and V 0 bases, and 7 bases lay outside the gene matches. CDR3 sequence reads: CASSQDWGQGANYGYTF. CDR3 DNA sequence: TGTGCCAGCAGCCAAGATTGGGGGCAGGGGGCTAACTATGGCTACACCTTC.

J is TRBJ1-1 and V is TRBV6-1; D not certain. CDR3 length: 12 residues. CDR1 and CDR2 (germline): MNHNS, SASEGT. The germline V and J ends were trimmed by 4 bases and 7 bases, with 10 bases remaining between them. The CDR3 protein is CASSGIGVEAFF. DNA of the CDR3: TGTGCCAGCAGTGGGATTGGGGTTGAAGCTTTCTTT.

A single count supports this clonotype. The V call is TRBV7-2, the J call TRBJ2-1; 9 positions agree with TRBD2. The CDR3 is made up of 17 amino acids. Losses at the gene ends were 0 bases for V and 5 bases for J; bases not matched to a gene: 8. Germline lookup yields CDR1 SGHTA and CDR2 FQGNSA. CDR3 nucleotide sequence: TGTGCCAGCAGCTTAGCTTTCGCGGGGGGGCTCGACAATGAGCAGTTCTTC. Translated: CASSLAFAGGLDNEQFF. The variable domain in full, completed from reference TRBV7-2 and TRBJ2-1, reads GAGVSQSPSNKVTEKGKDVELRCDPISGHTALYWYRQSLGQGLEFLIYFQGNSAPDKSGLPSDRFSAERTGGSVSTLTIQRTQQEDSAVYLCASSLAFAGGLDNEQFFGPGTRLTVL.

The chain links TRBV24-1 to TRBJ2-1, with a possible D match to TRBD1 (6 bases). With the DNA end fitting TRBJ2-7 better, the J assignment may be wrong. CDR3 length equals 16 residues. The germline CDR1 and CDR2 sequences are KGHDR and SFDVKD. The CDR3 spells CATSDRQAESNNEQYF. CDR3 in DNA: TGTGCCACCAGTGATCGACAGGCGGAGAGTAACAATGAGCAGTACTTC.

The chain recombines TRBV7-9 with TRBJ2-5; D gene ambiguous. CDR3 length: 15 residues. Trimming removed 3 bases from V and 0 bases from J, with 11 bases in between. From germline, CDR1 is SEHNR and CDR2 FQNEAQ (reference sequence). The CDR3 spells CASSLPQTNQETQYF. In DNA, the CDR3 is TGTGCCAGCAGCTTGCCACAGACGAACCAAGAGACCCAGTACTTC. Supplemented by reference TRBV7-9 and TRBJ2-5, the full variable domain reads DTGVSQNPRHKITKRGQNVTFRCDPISEHNRLYWYRQTLGQGPEFLTYFQNEAQLEKSRLLSDRFSAERPKGSFSTLEIQRTEQGDSAMYLCASSLPQTNQETQYFGPGTRLLVL.

The chain couples TRBV5-1 to TRBJ2-4, with 7 bases matching TRBD1. The J call is uncertain, as TRBJ2-7 better fits the DNA end. Germline V CDR1 and CDR2: SGHRS, YFSETQ. This CDR3 is 15 amino acids long. CDR3 residues: CASSWALDRVYEQYF. The CDR3 region has the DNA TGCGCCAGCAGCTGGGCCTTAGACAGGGTCTACGAGCAGTACTTC.

The rearrangement joins TRBV4-1 to TRBJ1-1, with 8 bases fitting TRBD1. This CDR3 is built from 17 residues. V gave up 2 bases and J gave up 5 bases; unmatched junction bases: 13. Germline V gene lookup returns CDR1 MGHRA and CDR2 YSYEKL. The DNA of the CDR3 is TGCGCCAGCAGCCAATCGAGGAGGACAGGGTCTTGGACTGAAGCTTTCTTT. Its protein is CASSQSRRTGSWTEAFF.

The chain employs TRBV5-6 and TRBJ2-5; D is uncertain. This CDR3 comprises 14 residues. Trimming left V 3 bases short and J 3 bases short, with 12 bases between. Germline CDR1 is SGHDT and CDR2 is YYEEEE. CDR3 sequence reads: CASSSNPGKETQYF. The DNA for the CDR3 is TGTGCCAGCAGCTCGAATCCCGGCAAAGAGACCCAGTACTTC.

The chain couples TRBV7-2 to TRBJ2-3; tentative D call: TRBD1 (7 bases). The CDR3 contains 15 residues. V shed 5 bases and J shed 2 bases, with 14 bases lying between them. CDR1 is SGHTA, CDR2 FQGNSA, per germline. CDR3 nucleotide sequence: TGTGCCAGCAGCGCCGGGGGACAGTTCACAGATACGCAGTATTTT. Its protein is CASSAGGQFTDTQYF. Filled out from reference TRBV7-2 and TRBJ2-3, the complete variable domain reads GAGVSQSPSNKVTEKGKDVELRCDPISGHTALYWYRQSLGQGLEFLIYFQGNSAPDKSGLPSDRFSAERTGGSVSTLTIQRTQQEDSAVYLCASSAGGQFTDTQYFGPGTRLTVL.

This clonotype turned up a few times. This chain joins TRBV7-2 and TRBJ2-7; D possibly corresponds to TRBD1 (6 bases). Between the trimmed V and J ends, which lost 0 bases and 1 base, there was a span of 10 bases. Per germline, CDR1 SGHTA and CDR2 FQGNSA. The CDR3 covers 15 residues. The DNA of the CDR3 is TGTGCCAGCAGCTTAGCAGGGACACTGTCCTACGAGCAGTACTTC. Translating gives CASSLAGTLSYEQYF.

The V and J genes are TRBV7-3 and TRBJ2-5; D perhaps matches TRBD2 (6 bases). V lost 1 base to trimming and J lost 0 bases, with 9 bases between them. The CDR3 is made up of 15 amino acids. Germline loops: CDR1 SGHTA, CDR2 FQGTGA. The CDR3 sequence is CASSLMGGYQETQYF. The CDR3 coding sequence is TGTGCCAGCAGCTTAATGGGGGGTTACCAAGAGACCCAGTACTTC.